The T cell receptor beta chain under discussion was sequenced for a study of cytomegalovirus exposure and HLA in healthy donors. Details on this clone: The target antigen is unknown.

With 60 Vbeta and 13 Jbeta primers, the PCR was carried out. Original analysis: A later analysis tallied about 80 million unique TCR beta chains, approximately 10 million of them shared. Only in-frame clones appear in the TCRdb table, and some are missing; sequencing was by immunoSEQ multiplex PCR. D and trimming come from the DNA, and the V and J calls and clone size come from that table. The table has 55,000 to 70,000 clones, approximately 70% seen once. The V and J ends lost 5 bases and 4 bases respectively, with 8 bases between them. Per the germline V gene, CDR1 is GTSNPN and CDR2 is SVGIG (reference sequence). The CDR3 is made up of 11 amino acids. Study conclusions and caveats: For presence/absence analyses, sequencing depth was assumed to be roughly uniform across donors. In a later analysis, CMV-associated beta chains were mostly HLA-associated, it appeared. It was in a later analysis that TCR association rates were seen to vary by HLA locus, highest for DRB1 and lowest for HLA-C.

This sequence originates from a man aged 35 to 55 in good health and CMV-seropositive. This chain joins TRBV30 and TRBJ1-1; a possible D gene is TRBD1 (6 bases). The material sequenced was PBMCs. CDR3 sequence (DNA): TGTGCCTGGGTAGGGGGCACTGAAGCTTTCTTT. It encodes CAWVGGTEAFF.